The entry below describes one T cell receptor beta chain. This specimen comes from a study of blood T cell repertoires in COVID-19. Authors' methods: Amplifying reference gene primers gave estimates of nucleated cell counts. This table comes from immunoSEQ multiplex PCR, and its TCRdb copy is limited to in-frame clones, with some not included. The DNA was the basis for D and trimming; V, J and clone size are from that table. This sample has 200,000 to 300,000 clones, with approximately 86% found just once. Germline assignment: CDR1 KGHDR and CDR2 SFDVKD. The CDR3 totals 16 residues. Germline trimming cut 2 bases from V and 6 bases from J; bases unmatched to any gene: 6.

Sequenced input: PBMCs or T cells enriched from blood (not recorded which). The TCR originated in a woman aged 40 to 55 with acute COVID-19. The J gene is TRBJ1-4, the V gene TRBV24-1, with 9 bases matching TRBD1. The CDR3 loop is CATSDSGQGAYEKLFF. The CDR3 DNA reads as TGTGCCACCAGTGATTCGGGACAGGGCGCTTATGAAAAACTGTTTTTT.